Listed below are T cell receptor beta chains from one sample, sequenced in a study of cytomegalovirus exposure and HLA in healthy donors. Measured with immunoSEQ multiplex PCR; TCRdb has only the in-frame clones, and not every one. The sample carries about 190,000 clones, about 81% recorded once. Specimen: PBMCs. The receptors come from a man aged 30 to 39 in good health and CMV-seropositive. Both conserved end residues are part of each CDR3. A D gene is named only where the DNA matches it firmly. Not all rows give a size; the values are once, few, many and, for expanded clones, a class.

D gene	V gene	clone size	J gene	CDR3 length	CDR3 DNA	CDR3 protein
TRBD2	TRBV15	.	TRBJ2-2	17	TGTGCCACCAGCCCCCAGTCACTAGCGGAGGCCACCGGGGAGCTGTTTTTT	CATSPQSLAEATGELFF
TRBD1	TRBV7-9	.	TRBJ1-2	14	TGTGCCAGCAGCTTAGAGGGACAGAACTATGGCTACACCTTC	CASSLEGQNYGYTF
.	TRBV6-4	.	TRBJ2-7	14	TGTGCCAGCAGCTTGCACACGGGGGACTACGAGCAGTACTTC	CASSLHTGDYEQYF
TRBD1	TRBV7-3	.	TRBJ1-1	14	TGTGCCAGCAGCCTACAGGGGGCTGGCACTGAAGCTTTCTTT	CASSLQGAGTEAFF
.	TRBV28	.	TRBJ1-1	15	TGTGCCAGCAGCCCATACCAGGGGCGCAACACTGAAGCTTTCTTT	CASSPYQGRNTEAFF
TRBD2	TRBV6-5	.	TRBJ2-2	16	TGTGCCAGCAGTTACTTTGGCGGGGGGAACACCGGGGAGCTGTTTTTT	CASSYFGGGNTGELFF
TRBD2	TRBV5-6	.	TRBJ2-2	16	TGTGCCAGCAGCCCCGTTGAAGCGGGAGTGACCGGGGAGCTGTTTTTT	CASSPVEAGVTGELFF
.	TRBV2	.	TRBJ1-1	15	TGTGCCAGCAGCTCCATCCGGGGAGAGAACACTGAAGCTTTCTTT	CASSSIRGENTEAFF
.	TRBV19	.	TRBJ1-1	12	TGTGCCAGTAGTCCGAGAGGCGCTGAAGCTTTCTTT	CASSPRGAEAFF
.	TRBV19	.	TRBJ1-1	14	TGTGCCAGTAGGGGTTCCCGGGTGTTCACTGAAGCTTTCTTT	CASRGSRVFTEAFF
.	TRBV29-1	once	TRBJ2-1	12	TGCAGCGTTGAGGAGAGAGACAATGAGCAGTTCTTC	CSVEERDNEQFF